Detailed here is one TCR beta chain. Its antigen is unidentified. The sample comes from a study of PD-1 blockade in mismatch repair-deficient tumors. General study points: Tumor-resident clones, often absent from pretreatment blood, expanded after pembrolizumab and then contracted.

Libraries were prepared by immunoSEQ multiplex PCR; TCRdb keeps only in-frame clonotypes and omits some of them. The sample contains more than 40,000 clones, about 80% of which appear only once. V was pared by 0 bases and J by 2 bases, with 3 bases of the junction left unmatched. There are 15 residues in the CDR3. Looked up from germline, CDR1 is SGHRS and CDR2 is YFSETQ. All patients were mismatch repair deficient, assessed by either PCR or immunohistochemistry. The TCR-sequenced patients were a few responders to pembrolizumab. This chain joins TRBV5-1 and TRBJ2-7, with 9 bases that match TRBD1. Sample: peripheral blood, taken 4 weeks after starting pembrolizumab. This TCR came from an adult with mismatch repair-deficient cancer. The CDR3 loop reads CASSLEGQGAYEQYF. The CDR3 nucleotides are TGCGCCAGCAGCTTGGAGGGACAGGGTGCCTACGAGCAGTACTTC.